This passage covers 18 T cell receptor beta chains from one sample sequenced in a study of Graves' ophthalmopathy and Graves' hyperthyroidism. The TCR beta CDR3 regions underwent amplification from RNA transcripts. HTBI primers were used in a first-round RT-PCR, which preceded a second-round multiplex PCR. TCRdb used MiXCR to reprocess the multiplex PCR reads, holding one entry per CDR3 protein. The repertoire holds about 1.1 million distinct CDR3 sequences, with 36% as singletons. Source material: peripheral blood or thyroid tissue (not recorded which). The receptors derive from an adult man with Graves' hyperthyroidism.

The CDR3 region has the DNA TGTGCCAGCAGAAACACGGCGCAAGAGACCCAGTACTTC. Amino acids: CASRNTAQETQYF. The V gene is TRBV3-1, the J gene TRBJ2-5; D is uncertain. V lost 6 bases and J lost 2, with 10 bases in between. The germline CDR1 and CDR2 sequences are LGHDT and YNNKEL (reference sequence). This CDR3 is 13 amino acids long.

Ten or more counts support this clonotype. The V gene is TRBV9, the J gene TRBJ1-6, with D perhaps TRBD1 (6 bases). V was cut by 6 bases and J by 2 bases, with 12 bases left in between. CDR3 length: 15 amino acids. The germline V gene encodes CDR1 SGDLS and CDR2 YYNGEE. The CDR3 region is CASTRDTTYNSPLHF. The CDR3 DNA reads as TGTGCCAGCACCCGGGACACCACCTATAATTCACCCCTCCACTTT.

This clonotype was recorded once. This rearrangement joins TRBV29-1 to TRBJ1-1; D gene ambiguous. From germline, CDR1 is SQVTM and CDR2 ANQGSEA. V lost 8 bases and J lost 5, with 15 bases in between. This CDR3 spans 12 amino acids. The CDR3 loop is CSLGNPGTEAFF. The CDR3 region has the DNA TGCAGCCTTGGGAACCCTGGGACTGAAGCTTTCTTT.

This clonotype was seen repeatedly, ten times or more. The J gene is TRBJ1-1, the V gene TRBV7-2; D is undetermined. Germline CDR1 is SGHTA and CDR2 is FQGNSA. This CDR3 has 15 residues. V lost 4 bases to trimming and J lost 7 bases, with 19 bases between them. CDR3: CASSYRSSLAGEAFF. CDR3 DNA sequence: TGTGCCAGCAGCTACAGATCGTCCCTAGCAGGTGAAGCTTTCTTT.

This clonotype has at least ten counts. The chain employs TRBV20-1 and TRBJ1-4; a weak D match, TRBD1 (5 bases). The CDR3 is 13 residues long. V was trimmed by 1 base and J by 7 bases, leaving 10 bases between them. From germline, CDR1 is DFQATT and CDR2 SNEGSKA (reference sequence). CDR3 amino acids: CSARGGAVEKLFF. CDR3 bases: TGCAGTGCTAGAGGTGGGGCAGTTGAAAAACTGTTTTTT.

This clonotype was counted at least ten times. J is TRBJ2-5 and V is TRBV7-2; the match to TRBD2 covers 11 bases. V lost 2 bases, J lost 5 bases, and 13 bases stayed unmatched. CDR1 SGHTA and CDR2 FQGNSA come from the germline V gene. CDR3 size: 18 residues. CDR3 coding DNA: TGTGCCAGCAGCTTACACTCTAGCGGGGGGCCGAATCGGGAGACCCAGTACTTC. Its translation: CASSLHSSGGPNRETQYF.

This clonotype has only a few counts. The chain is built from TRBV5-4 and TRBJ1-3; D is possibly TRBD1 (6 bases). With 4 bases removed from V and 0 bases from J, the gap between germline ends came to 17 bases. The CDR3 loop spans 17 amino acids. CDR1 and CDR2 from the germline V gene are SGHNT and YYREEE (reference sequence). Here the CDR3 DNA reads TGTGCCAGCAGCCGCTCGGACAGTTGGTTCTCTGGAAACACCATATATTTT. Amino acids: CASSRSDSWFSGNTIYF.

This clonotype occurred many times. The CDR3 nucleotides are TGTGCCAGCAGCCAAGATCTGACAGTACAAGAGACCCAGTACTTC. Translating gives CASSQDLTVQETQYF. This chain joins TRBV3-1 and TRBJ2-5; the D gene is possibly TRBD1 (5 bases). The germline V gene encodes CDR1 LGHDT and CDR2 YNNKEL (reference sequence). The CDR3 has 15 amino acids. V lost 0 bases, J lost 2 bases, and 10 bases lay in between.

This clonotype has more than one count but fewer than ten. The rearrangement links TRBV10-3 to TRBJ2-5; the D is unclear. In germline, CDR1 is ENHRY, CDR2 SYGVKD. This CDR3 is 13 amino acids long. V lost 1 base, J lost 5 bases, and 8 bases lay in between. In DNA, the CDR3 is TGTGCCATCAGTGAGTTGACTGGGGAGACCCAGTACTTC. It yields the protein CAISELTGETQYF.

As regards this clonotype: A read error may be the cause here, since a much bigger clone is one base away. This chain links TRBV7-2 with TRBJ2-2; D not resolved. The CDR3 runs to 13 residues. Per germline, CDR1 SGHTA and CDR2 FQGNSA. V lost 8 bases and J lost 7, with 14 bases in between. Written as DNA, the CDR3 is TGTGCCAGCGGCCCCTCGGGCGACGGGGAGCTGTTTTTT. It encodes CASGPSGDGELFF. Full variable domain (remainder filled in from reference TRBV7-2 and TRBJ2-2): GAGVSQSPSNKVTEKGKDVELRCDPISGHTALYWYRQSLGQGLEFLIYFQGNSAPDKSGLPSDRFSAERTGGSVSTLTIQRTQQEDSAVYLCASGPSGDGELFFGEGSRLTVL.

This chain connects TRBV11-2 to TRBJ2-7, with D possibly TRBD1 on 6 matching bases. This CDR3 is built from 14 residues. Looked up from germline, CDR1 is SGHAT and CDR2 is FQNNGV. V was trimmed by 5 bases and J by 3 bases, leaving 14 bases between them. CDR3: CASSRIDRNYEQYF. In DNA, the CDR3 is TGTGCCAGCAGCCGTATCGACAGGAACTACGAGCAGTACTTC.

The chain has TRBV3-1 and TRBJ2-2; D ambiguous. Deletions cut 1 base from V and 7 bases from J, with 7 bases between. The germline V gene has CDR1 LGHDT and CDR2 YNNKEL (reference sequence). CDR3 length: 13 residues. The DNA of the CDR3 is TGTGCCAGCAGCCAAGGATCATACGGGGAGCTGTTTTTT. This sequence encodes CASSQGSYGELFF.

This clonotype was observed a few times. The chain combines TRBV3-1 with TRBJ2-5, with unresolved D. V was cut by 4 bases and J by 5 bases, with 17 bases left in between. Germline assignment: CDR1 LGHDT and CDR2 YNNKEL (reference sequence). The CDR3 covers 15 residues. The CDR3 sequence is CASSPEPGSVETQYF. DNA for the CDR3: TGTGCCAGCAGCCCAGAGCCGGGTTCGGTGGAGACCCAGTACTTC.

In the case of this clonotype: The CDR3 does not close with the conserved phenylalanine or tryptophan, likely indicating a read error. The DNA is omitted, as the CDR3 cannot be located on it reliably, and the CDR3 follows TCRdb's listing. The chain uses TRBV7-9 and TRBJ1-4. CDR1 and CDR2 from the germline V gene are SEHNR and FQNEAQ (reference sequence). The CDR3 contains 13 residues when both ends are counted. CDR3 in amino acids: CASSLKPGQDWWY.

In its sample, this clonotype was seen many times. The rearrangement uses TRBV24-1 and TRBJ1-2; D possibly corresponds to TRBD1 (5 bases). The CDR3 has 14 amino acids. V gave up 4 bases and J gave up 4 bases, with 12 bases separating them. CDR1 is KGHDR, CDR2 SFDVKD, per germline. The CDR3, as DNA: TGTGCCACCAGTGAACCAGGGTACAGCTATGGCTACACCTTC. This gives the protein CATSEPGYSYGYTF.

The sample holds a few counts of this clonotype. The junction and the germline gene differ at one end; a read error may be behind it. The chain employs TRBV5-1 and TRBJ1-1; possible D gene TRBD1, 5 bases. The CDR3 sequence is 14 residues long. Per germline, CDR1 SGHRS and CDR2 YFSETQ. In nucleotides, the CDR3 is TGCGCCAGCAGTACCGGGACGGGGAACACTGAAGCTCTCTTT. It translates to CASSTGTGNTEALF.

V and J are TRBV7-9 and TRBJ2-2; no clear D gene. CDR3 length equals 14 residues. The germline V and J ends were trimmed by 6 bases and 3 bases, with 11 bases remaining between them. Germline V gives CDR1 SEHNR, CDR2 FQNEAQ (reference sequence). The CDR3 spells CASRDGSDTGELFF. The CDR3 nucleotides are TGTGCCAGCAGGGACGGATCCGACACCGGGGAGCTGTTTTTT.

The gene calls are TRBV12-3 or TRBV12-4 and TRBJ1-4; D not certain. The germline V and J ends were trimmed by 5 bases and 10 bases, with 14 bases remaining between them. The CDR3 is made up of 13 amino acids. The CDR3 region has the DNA TGTGCCAGCAGTACCGGCGGGGTGCGAAAACTGTTTTTT. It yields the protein CASSTGGVRKLFF.